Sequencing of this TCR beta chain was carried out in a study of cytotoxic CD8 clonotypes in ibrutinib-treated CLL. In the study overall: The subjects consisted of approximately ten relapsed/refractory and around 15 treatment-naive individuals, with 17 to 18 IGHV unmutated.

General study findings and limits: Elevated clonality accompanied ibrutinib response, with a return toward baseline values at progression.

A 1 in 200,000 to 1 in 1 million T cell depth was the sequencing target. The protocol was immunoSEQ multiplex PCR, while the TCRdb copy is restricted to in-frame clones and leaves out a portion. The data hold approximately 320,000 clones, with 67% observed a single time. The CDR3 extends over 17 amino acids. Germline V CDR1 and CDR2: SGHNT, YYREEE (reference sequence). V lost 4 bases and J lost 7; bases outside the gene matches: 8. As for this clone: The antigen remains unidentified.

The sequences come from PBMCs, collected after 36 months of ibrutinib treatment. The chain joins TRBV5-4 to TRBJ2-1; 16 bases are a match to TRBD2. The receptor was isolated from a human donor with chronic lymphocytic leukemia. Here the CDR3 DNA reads TGTGCCAGCAGCCGGGGACTAGCGGGAGGGCGAGATAATGAGCAGTTCTTC. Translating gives CASSRGLAGGRDNEQFF.